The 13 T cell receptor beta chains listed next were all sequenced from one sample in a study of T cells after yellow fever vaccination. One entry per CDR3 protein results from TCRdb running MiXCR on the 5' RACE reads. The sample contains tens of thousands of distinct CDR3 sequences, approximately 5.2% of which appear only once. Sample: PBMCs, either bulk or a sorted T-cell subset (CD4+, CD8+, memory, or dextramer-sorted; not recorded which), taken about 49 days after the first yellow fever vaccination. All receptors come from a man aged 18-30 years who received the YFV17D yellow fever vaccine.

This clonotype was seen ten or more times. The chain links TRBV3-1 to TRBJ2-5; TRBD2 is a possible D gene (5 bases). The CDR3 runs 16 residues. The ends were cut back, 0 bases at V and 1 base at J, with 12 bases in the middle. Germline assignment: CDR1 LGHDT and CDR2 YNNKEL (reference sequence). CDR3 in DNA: TGTGCCAGCAGCCAAGAAGGAGGCGGGCTCCAAGAGACCCAGTACTTC. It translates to CASSQEGGGLQETQYF.

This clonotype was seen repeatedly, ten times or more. The CDR3 reads CASSLVGGVGSPDTQYF. The CDR3 nucleotides are TGTGCCAGCAGCTTGGTGGGGGGGGTCGGTAGTCCAGATACGCAGTATTTT. The chain carries TRBV5-6 and TRBJ2-3; 7 bases agree with TRBD2. This CDR3 contains 17 residues. Germline V gene data show CDR1 as SGHDT and CDR2 as YYEEEE. V dropped 0 bases and J dropped 4; count of bases not matched to a gene: 11.

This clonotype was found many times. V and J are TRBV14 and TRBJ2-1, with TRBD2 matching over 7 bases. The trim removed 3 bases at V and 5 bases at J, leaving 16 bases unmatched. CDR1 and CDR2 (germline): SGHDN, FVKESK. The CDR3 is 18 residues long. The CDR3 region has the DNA TGTGCCAGCAGCCATCTCATAGAACCTAGCGGAAAAGACAATGAGCAGTTCTTC. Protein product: CASSHLIEPSGKDNEQFF.

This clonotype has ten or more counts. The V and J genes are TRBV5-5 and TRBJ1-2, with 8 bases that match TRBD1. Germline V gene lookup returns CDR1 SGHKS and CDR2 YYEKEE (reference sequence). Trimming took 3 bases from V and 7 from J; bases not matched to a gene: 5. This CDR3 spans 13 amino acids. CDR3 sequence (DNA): TGTGCCAGCAGCTCTCAGGGGGCTGGTGGCTACACCTTC. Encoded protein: CASSSQGAGGYTF.

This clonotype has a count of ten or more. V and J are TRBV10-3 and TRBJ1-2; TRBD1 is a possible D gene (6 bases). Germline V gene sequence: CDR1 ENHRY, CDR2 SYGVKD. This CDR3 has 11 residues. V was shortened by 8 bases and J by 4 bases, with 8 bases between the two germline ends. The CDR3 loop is CAISTGYGYTF. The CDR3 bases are TGTGCCATCTCGACAGGCTATGGCTACACCTTC.

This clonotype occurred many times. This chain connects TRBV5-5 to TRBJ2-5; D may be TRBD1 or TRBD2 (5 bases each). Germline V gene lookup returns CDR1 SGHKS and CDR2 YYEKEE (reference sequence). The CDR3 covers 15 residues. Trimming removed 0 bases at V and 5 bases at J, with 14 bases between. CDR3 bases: TGTGCCAGCAGCTTGGCCGGGAACGAGGGGGAGACCCAGTACTTC. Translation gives CASSLAGNEGETQYF.

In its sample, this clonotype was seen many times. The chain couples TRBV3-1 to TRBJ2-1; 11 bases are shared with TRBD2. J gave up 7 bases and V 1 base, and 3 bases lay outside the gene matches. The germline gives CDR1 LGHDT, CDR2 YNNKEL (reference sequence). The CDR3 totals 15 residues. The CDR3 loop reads CASSQGLAGFNEQFF. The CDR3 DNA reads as TGTGCCAGCAGCCAAGGACTAGCGGGATTTAATGAGCAGTTCTTC.

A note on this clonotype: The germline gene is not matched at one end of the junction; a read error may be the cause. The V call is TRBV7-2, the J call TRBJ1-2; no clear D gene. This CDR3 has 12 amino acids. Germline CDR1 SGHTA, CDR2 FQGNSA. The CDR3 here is CASSSAKYGYTF. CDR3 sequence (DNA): TGTGCCAGCAGCTCAGCTAAGTATGGCTACACCTTC.

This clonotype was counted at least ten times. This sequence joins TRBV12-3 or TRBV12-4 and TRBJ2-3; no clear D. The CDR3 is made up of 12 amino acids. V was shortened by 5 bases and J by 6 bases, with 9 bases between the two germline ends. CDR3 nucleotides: TGTGCCAGCAGTCCCGGTCGGGATACGCAGTATTTT. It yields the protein CASSPGRDTQYF.

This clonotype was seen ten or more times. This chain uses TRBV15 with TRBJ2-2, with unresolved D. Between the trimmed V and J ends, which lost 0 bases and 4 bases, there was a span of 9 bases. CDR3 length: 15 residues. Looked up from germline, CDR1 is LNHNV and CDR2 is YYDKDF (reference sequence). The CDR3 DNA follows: TGTGCCACCAGCAGAGAGGCCACCTTCACCGGGGAGCTGTTTTTT. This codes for CATSREATFTGELFF.

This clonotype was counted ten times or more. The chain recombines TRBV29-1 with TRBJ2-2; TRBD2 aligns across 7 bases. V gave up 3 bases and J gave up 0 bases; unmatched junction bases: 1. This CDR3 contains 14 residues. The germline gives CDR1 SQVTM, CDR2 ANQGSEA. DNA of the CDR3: TGCAGCGTTGACGCGGGGGCGAACACCGGGGAGCTGTTTTTT. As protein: CSVDAGANTGELFF.

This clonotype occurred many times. The CDR3 loop reads CSAPDGRRAYGYTF. CDR3 DNA sequence: TGCAGTGCTCCAGACGGGCGCCGGGCCTATGGCTACACCTTC. The rearrangement uses TRBV20-1 and TRBJ1-2, with D hard to call. Germline CDR1 and CDR2: DFQATT and SNEGSKA (reference sequence). This CDR3 spans 14 amino acids. Trimming stripped 5 bases from V and 4 bases from J, with 17 bases between.

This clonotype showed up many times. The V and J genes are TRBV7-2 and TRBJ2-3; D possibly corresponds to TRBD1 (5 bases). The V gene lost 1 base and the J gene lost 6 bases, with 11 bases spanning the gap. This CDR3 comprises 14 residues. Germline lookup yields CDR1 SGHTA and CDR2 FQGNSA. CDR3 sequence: CASSLDRLGDTQYF. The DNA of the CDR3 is TGTGCCAGCAGCTTAGACAGGCTAGGGGATACGCAGTATTTT.